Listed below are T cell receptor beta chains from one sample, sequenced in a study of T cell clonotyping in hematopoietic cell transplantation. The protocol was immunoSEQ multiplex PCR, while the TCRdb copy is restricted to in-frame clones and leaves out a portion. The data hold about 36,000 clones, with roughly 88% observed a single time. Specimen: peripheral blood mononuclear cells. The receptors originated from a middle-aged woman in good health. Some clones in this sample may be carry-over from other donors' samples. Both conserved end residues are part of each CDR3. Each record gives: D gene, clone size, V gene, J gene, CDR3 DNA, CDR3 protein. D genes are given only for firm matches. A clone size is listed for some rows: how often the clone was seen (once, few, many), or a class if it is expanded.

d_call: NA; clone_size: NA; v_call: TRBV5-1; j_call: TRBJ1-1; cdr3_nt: TGCGCCAGCAGCTTGATTCGGCCCCGGACGGCCACTGAAGCTTTCTTT; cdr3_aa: CASSLIRPRTATEAFF
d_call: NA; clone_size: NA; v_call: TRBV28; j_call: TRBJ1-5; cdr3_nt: TGTGCCAGCAGTTTAGGCAGTCAACCCAATCAGCCCCAGCATTTT; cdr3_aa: CASSLGSQPNQPQHF
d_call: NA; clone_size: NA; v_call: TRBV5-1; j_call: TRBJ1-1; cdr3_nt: TGCGCCAGCAGCTTGGACAGAACGATAGCTGAAGCTTTCTTT; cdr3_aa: CASSLDRTIAEAFF
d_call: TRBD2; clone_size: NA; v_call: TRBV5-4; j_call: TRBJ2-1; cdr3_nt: TGTGCCAGCAGCCGTCCCGCAGGGCTAGCGGGAAATGAGCAGTTCTTC; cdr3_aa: CASSRPAGLAGNEQFF
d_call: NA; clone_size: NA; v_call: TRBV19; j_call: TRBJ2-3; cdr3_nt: TGTGCCAGTAGTATAGGGGCGGCAGCGAGCACAGATACGCAGTATTTT; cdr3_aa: CASSIGAAASTDTQYF
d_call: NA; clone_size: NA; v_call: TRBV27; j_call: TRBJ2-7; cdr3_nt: TGTGCCAGCAGTTCCCCCCCTCCCCCCTACGAGCAGTACTTC; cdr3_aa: CASSSPPPPYEQYF
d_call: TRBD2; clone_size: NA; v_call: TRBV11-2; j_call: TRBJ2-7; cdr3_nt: TGTGCCAGCAGCTCCTGGGACTACTACGAGCAGTACTTC; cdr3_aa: CASSSWDYYEQYF
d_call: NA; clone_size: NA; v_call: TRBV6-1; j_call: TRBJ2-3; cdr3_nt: TGTGCCAGCGGGGGGGCTCGGGGTGACACAGATACGCAGTATTTT; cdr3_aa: CASGGARGDTDTQYF
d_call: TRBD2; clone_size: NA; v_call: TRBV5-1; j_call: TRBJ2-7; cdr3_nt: TGCGCCAGCAGCTTGGGGGGTAGCGGGACGGCCTACGAGCAGTACTTC; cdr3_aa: CASSLGGSGTAYEQYF
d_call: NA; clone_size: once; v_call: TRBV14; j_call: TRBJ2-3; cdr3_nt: TGTGCCAGCAGCCTCCAGGGGGGACGCGGCGCAGATACGCAGTATTTT; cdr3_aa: CASSLQGGRGADTQYF
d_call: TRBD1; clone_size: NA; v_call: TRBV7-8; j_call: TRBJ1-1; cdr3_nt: TGTGCCAGCAGCTTAGCTTCAGGGGGCCCGGCTGAAGCTTTCTTT; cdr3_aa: CASSLASGGPAEAFF
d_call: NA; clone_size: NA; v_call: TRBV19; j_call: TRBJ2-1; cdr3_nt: TGTGCCAGTAGTATGGCGTCTACAAATGAGCAGTTCTTC; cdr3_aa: CASSMASTNEQFF
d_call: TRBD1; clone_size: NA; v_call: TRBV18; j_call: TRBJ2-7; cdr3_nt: TGTGCCAGCTCACGACGACCTGGGACAGGGGAAGCCCACGAGCAGTACTTC; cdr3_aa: CASSRRPGTGEAHEQYF
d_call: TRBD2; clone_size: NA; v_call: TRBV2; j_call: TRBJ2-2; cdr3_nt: TGTGCCAGCAGTGAACACAGCGGGAGAAGCACCGGGGAGCTGTTTTTT; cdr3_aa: CASSEHSGRSTGELFF
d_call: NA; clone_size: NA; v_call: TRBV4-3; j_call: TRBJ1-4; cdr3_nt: TGCGCCAGCAGTCCGGGGTCGGGGGATGAAAAACTGTTTTTT; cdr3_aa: CASSPGSGDEKLFF
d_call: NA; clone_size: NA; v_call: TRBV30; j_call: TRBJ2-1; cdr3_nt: TGTGCCTGGAGTGGCTTGGATGAGCAGTTCTTC; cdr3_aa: CAWSGLDEQFF
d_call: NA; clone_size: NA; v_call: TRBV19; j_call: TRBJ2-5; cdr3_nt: TGTGCCAGTTCTTATACCCGGGCACAAGAGACCCAGTACTTC; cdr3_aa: CASSYTRAQETQYF
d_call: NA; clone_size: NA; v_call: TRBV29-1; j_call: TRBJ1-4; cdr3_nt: TGCAGCGTTGCATCTGGCTACACTAATGAAAAACTGTTTTTT; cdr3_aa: CSVASGYTNEKLFF
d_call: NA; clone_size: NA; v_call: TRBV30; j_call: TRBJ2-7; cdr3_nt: TGTGCCTGGAGTGTCGTGGCCCCCCGCGAGCAGTACTTC; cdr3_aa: CAWSVVAPREQYF
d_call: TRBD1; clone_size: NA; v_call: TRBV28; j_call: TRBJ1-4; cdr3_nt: TGTGCCAGCAGTGGGAGGACAGGGGTGGATGAAAAACTGTTTTTT; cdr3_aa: CASSGRTGVDEKLFF
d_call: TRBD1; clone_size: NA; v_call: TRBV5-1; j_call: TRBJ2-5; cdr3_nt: TGCGCCAGCTCGACAGGGGTAGAGACCCAGTACTTC; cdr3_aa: CASSTGVETQYF
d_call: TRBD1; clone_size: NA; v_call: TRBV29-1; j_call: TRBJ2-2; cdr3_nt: TGCAGCGTCATGAGGGGGCAAGACACCGGGGAGCTGTTTTTT; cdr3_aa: CSVMRGQDTGELFF
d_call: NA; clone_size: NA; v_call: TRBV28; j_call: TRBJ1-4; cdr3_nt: TGTGCCAGCAGTTCCCGGCGGAATGAAAAACTGTTTTTT; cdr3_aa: CASSSRRNEKLFF
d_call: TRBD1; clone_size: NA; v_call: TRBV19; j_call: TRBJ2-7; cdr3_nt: TGTGCCAGTAGTCCCCTGACAGGGAACCCCTACGAGCAGTACTTC; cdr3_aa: CASSPLTGNPYEQYF
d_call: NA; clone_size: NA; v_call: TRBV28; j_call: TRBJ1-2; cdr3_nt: TGTGCCAGCAGTTTTCTTGACAGTGGCTACACCTTC; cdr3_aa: CASSFLDSGYTF
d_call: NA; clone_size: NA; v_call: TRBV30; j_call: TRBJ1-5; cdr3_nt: TGTGCCTGGAGTTTTGAGAGGGCCCCCAATCAGCCCCAGCATTTT; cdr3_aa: CAWSFERAPNQPQHF
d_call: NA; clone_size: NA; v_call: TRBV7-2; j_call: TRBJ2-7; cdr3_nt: TGTGCCAGCAGCTCGTACAGCTCCTACGAGCAGTACTTC; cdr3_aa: CASSSYSSYEQYF
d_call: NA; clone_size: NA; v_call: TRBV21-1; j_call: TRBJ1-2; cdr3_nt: TGTGCCAGCAGCAAAGCGGACTACTATGGCTACACCTTC; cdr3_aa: CASSKADYYGYTF
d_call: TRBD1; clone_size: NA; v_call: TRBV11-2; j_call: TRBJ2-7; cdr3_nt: TGTGCCAGCAGCTCCCCGGGGACAGGGAGCCTCGAGCAGTACTTC; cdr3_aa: CASSSPGTGSLEQYF
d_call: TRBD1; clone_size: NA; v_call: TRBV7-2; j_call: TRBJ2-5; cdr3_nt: TGTGCCAGCAGCCCGGGACAGACAACAGGGACCCAGTACTTC; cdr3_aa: CASSPGQTTGTQYF
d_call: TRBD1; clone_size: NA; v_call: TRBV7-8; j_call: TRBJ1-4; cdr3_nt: TGTGCCAGCAGCTCGACAGGGGAAGCGGCTAATGAAAAACTGTTTTTT; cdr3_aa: CASSSTGEAANEKLFF
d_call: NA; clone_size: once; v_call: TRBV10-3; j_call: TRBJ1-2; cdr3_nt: TGTGCCATCAGTGACGGAGCGGCGGGCTACACCTTC; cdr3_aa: CAISDGAAGYTF
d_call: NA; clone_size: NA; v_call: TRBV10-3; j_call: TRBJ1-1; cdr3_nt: TGTGCCATCCAGGGAATTGGCACTGAAGCTTTCTTT; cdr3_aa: CAIQGIGTEAFF
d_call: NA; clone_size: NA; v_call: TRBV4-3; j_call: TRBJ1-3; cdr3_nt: TGCGCCAGCAGCCACCTAACAGGGATTAATGGAAACACCATATATTTT; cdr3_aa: CASSHLTGINGNTIYF
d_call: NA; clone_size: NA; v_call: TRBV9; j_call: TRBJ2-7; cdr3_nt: TGTGCCAGCAGCCCAAGGGACTCGGTAATCGAGCAGTACTTC; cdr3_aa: CASSPRDSVIEQYF
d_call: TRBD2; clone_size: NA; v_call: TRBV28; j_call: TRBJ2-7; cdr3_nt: TGTGCCAGCAGGGTCCCTGCGGGAGGTGACTACGAGCAGTACTTC; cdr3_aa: CASRVPAGGDYEQYF
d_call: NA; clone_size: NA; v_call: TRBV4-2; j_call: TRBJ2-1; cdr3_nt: TGTGCCAGCAGCCAAGGAACCGGCCAGATAGGCAATGAGCAGTTCTTC; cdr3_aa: CASSQGTGQIGNEQFF
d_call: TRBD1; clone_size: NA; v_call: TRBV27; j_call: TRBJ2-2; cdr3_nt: TGTGCCAGCAGTTTATGGCAGACGTCGGGACAGGGGTCATTTCACGGGGAGCTGTTTTTT; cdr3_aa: CASSLWQTSGQGSFHGELFF
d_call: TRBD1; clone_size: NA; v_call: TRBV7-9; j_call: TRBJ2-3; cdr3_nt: TGTGCCAGCAGCCCCAGGACAGGAGCTATAGATACGCAGTATTTT; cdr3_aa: CASSPRTGAIDTQYF
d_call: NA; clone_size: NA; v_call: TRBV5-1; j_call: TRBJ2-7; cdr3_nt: TGCGCCAGCAGCTTGATAGGTGGCTACGAGCAGTACTTC; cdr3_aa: CASSLIGGYEQYF
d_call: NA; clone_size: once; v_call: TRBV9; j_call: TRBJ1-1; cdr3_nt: TGTGCCAGCAGCGTAGTACATCAGAACACTGAAGCTTTCTTT; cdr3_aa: CASSVVHQNTEAFF
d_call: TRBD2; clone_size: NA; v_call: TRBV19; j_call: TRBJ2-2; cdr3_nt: TGTGCCAGTAGTCTACTAGCGGGAGCGGCCGGGGAGCTGTTTTTT; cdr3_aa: CASSLLAGAAGELFF
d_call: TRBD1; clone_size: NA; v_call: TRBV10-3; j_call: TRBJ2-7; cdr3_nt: TGTGCCATCAGTGGTCCCCCGGGACAGGGCACCTACGAGCAGTACTTC; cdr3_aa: CAISGPPGQGTYEQYF
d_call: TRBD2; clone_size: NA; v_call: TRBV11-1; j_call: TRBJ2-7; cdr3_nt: TGTGCCAGCAGCTTAGAGCGGGATGACGAGCAGTACTTC; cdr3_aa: CASSLERDDEQYF
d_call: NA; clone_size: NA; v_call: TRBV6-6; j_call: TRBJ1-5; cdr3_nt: TGTGCCAGCAGTGTCCAGGGCGGTCAGCCCCAGCATTTT; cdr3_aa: CASSVQGGQPQHF
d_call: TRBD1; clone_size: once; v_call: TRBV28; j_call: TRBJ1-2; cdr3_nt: TGTGCCAGCTTTTTAGGGACAGATTATGGCTACACCTTC; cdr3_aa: CASFLGTDYGYTF
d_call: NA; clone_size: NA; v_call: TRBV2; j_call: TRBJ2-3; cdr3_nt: TGTGCCAGCCTGGACCCCACAGATACGCAGTATTTT; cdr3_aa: CASLDPTDTQYF
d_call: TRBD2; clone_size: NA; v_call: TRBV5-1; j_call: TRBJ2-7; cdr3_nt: TGCGCCAGCAGAGAATCGGGGGGCGAGCAGTACTTC; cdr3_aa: CASRESGGEQYF
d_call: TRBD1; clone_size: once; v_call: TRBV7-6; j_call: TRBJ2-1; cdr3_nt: TGTGCCAGCAGTTCCGGGACAGGGGGCTTTCTTGAGCAGTTCTTC; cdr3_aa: CASSSGTGGFLEQFF
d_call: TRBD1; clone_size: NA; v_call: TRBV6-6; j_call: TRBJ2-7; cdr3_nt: TGTGCCAGCAGTATGGGGCGGACAGGGTCCGAGCAGTACTTC; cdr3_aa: CASSMGRTGSEQYF
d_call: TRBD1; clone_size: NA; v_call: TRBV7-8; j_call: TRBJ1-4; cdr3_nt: TGTGCCAGCAGCTTACAGGGGGGACTAGAAAAACTGTTTTTT; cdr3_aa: CASSLQGGLEKLFF
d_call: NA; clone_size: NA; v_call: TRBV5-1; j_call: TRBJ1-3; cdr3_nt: TGCGCCAGCAGCTTGGGGCATGGCTCTGGAAACACCATATATTTT; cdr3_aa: CASSLGHGSGNTIYF
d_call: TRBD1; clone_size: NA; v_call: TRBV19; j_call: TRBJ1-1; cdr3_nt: TGTGCCAGTAGTAAAGACAGGGTGGACACTGAAGCTTTCTTT; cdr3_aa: CASSKDRVDTEAFF
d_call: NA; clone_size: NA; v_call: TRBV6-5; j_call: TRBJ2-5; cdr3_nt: TGTGCCAGCAGTTACTCGAGGAGACAAGAGACCCAGTACTTC; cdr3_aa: CASSYSRRQETQYF
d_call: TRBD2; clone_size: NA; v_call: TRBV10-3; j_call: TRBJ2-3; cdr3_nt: TGTGCCTCACTGAAGCGGGACACAGATACGCAGTATTTT; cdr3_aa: CASLKRDTDTQYF
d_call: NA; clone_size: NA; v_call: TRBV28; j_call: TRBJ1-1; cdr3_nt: TGTGCCAGCAGTTTACAGGCAGGGTCTTCGAACACTGAAGCTTTCTTT; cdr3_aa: CASSLQAGSSNTEAFF